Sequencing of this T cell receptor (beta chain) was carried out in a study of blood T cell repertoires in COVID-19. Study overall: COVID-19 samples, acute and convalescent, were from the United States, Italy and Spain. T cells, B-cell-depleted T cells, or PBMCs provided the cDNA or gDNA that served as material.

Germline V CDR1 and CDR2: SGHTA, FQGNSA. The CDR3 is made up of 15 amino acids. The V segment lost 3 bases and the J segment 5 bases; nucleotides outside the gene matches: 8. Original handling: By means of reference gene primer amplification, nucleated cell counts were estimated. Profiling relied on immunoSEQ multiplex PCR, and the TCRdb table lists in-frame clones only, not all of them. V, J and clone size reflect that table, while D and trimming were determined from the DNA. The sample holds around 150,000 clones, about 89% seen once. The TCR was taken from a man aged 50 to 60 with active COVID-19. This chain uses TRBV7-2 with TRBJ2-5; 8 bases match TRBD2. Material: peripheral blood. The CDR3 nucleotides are TGTGCCAGCAGCTTTGCGGGACTAGAGACGGAGACCCAGTACTTC. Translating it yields CASSFAGLETETQYF.